The clone carrying this T cell receptor beta chain was seen ten or more times. For TCR beta, libraries came from iRepertoire HTBI primers and Arm-PCR of CDR3 regions. Each CDR3 protein is one row after TCRdb ran MiXCR on the multiplex PCR reads. In the table there are roughly 220,000 distinct CDR3 sequences, around 20% of which are singletons. This specimen comes from a study of regulatory T cells in long-lasting Graves disease. The time point is: newly diagnosed GD, antithyroid drugs for less than 3 months. From RNA extracted from PBMCs, the TCR library was made. This clonotype was sampled from a female donor with Graves disease. The sample in question was peripheral blood mononuclear cells (PBMCs), obtained at new diagnosis, from a patient treated with antithyroid drugs.

This chain's CDR3 is CASSQATRGAGSQPQHF. The CDR3, as DNA: TGCGCCAGCAGCCAGGCAACTCGAGGGGCCGGTAGTCAGCCCCAGCATTTT. The V call is TRBV4-1, the J call TRBJ1-5, with D possibly matching TRBD1 (5 bases). This CDR3 has 17 amino acids. V lost 3 bases and J 6 bases, leaving 21 bases between the germline ends. The V gene's germline CDR1 is MGHRA and CDR2 YSYEKL.